This TCR beta chain was recorded in a study of long-term antiretroviral therapy in people with HIV. Overall study findings and caveats: Clones that had undergone expansion before ART prevailed in the repertoire throughout all time points.

The CDR3 is 11 residues long. Worth noting for this clone: Its antigen is not known.

Version v3.0 of the immunoSEQ assay ran at survey level. Clones were read by immunoSEQ multiplex PCR, and TCRdb kept only the in-frame ones, dropping some. The repertoire includes 15,000 to 20,000 clones, around 78% of them detected once, and almost 8% sits in the top ten. The gene calls are TRBV1 and TRBJ2-1. TRBV1 is a listed pseudogene. This clonotype was sampled from a woman aged 40 to 50 with HIV. Sequenced material: unsorted PBMCs, taken at the start of antiretroviral therapy, before treatment. DNA of the CDR3: TGCACCAGCAGCCGAACGTTTGAGCAGTTCTTC. Protein sequence: CTSSRTFEQFF.